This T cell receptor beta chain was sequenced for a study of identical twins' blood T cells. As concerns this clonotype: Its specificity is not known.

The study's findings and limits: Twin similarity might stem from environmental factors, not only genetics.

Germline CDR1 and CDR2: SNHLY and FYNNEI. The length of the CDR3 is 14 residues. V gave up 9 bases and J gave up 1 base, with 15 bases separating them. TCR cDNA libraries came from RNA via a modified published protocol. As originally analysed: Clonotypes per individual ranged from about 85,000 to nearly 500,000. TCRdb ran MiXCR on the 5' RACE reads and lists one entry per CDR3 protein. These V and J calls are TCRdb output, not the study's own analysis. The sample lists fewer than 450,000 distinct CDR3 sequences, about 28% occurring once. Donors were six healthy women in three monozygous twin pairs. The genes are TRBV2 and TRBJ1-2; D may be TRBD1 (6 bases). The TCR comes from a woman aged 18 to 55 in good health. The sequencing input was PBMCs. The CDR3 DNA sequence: TGTGCCAGGACGGACAGAGATCTTAACTATGGCTACACCTTC. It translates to CARTDRDLNYGYTF.